This T cell receptor beta chain came from a study of shared clonotypes between healthy human individuals. Regarding this clone: At one end, the junction sequence differs from germline, possibly due to a read error.

Per sorted-subset replicate PCR, input was approximately 200 ng DNA, representing around 30,000 T cell genomes. Clones were sequenced by immunoSEQ multiplex PCR, and TCRdb holds only the in-frame ones, with some missing. The repertoire holds 2 million to 2.5 million clones, with 85% to 95% as singletons. This CDR3 is 13 amino acids long. The germline V gene has CDR1 SSHAT and CDR2 FNYEAQ (reference sequence). Specimen: naive CD4+ T cells sorted from blood. Documented subset: CD45RA+ positively selected. The chain couples TRBV7-7 to TRBJ2-1; no definite D call. The clonotype originates from a man between 18 and 29 years old in good health. The CDR3 loop reads CASSSAGYNEQFF. The DNA of the CDR3 is TGTGCTAGCAGCTCGGCCGGATACAATGAGCAGTTCTTC.